A selection of T cell receptor beta chains follows, all from one sample in a study of T-cell reconstitution after alpha-beta-depleted transplantation in children. TCRdb redid the calling of the PCR reads with MiXCR, one entry per CDR3 protein. This table holds 200,000 to 250,000 distinct CDR3 sequences, approximately 9% found once. The input for sequencing was PBMCs from the stem cell graft donor, taken from the stem cell graft. The receptors were sampled from a human donor who donated a stem cell graft to a child with acute lymphoblastic leukemia. Both conserved end residues are trimmed from each CDR3.

TRBV12-3/TRBV12-4 SVGGARYGYT
TRBV7-9 ASSGSRYTDTQY
TRBV10-3 AIRGQGVDGYT
TRBV7-8 ASSLPLDTQY
TRBV27 ASSLRLAGTAYEQY
TRBV6-1 ASRGRGQGGELF
TRBV20-1 SARYIGTMNTEAF
TRBV5-1 ASSPGTGKSEAF
TRBV7-6 ASSLSSGLDYNEQF
TRBV9 ASSVDAQANSYEQY
TRBV6-2/TRBV6-3 ASTPARELF
TRBV12-3/TRBV12-4 ASSFYGGGYGYT
TRBV6-5 ASSYSWGSGNTIY
TRBV7-2 ASSLGPTGGSRRNTEAF
TRBV2 ASIKGTSGYEQY
TRBV7-9 ASSFEGAPQH
TRBV4-2 ASSQEEGGPIGELF
TRBV27 ASTQDTSTDTQY
TRBV3-1 ASSQSTGSGANVLT
TRBV15 ATSRDMPGQGGKNTEAF
TRBV12-3/TRBV12-4 ASSRTSGGASGANVLT
TRBV10-1 ASSESRGTNEKLF
TRBV5-1 ASSLFLDSSNEAF